Given below is one T cell receptor (beta chain) in context. Primers included in the PCR were 60 Vbeta and 13 Jbeta primers. The table came from immunoSEQ multiplex PCR; TCRdb's copy has only in-frame clones and leaves some out. The sample shows roughly 180,000 clones, around 80% of them seen only once. The sample comes from a study of cytomegalovirus exposure and HLA in healthy donors. This clonotype was obtained from a man aged 40-49 years in good health and CMV-seronegative. Sequenced input: PBMCs.

CDR3: CASSSGALVVGTGELFF. DNA of the CDR3: TGTGCCAGCAGTTCAGGGGCCCTAGTGGTTGGCACCGGGGAGCTGTTTTTT. The chain couples TRBV28 to TRBJ2-2; TRBD1 is a possible D gene (6 bases). Germline V gene data show CDR1 as MDHEN and CDR2 as SYDVKM. V shed 4 bases and J shed 4 bases, with 19 bases lying between them. The CDR3 runs 17 residues.